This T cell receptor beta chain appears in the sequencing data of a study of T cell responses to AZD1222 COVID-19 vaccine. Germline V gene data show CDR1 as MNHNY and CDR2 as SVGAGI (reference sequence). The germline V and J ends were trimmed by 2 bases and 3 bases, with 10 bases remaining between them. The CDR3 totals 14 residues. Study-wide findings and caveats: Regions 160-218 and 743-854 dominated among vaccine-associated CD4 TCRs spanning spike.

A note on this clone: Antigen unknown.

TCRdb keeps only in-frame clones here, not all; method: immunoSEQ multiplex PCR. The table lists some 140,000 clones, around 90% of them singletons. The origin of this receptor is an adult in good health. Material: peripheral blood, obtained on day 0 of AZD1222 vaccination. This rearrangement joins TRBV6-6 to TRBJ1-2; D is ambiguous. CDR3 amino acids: CASSYKGDDYGYTF. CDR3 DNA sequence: TGTGCCAGCAGTTACAAGGGCGACGACTATGGCTACACCTTC.